This T cell receptor beta chain was identified during a study of CDR3 diversity in severe acne. Trimming cost V 10 bases and J 6 bases, with 12 bases left between them. Germline CDR1 and CDR2: MGHDK and SYGVNS. This CDR3 spans 11 amino acids. The table lists this clonotype with a few counts. TCRdb fed the PCR reads into MiXCR, producing one record per CDR3 protein. The top ten clones hold around an eighth of a sample with around 91,000 distinct CDR3 sequences, approximately 51% of them seen once. The source is a male donor in good health, without acne. Sequencing was performed on blood. V gene TRBV25-1 combines with J gene TRBJ1-1; no firm D call. The CDR3 here is CATLVGSEAFF. CDR3 sequence (DNA): TGTGCCACCCTTGTGGGATCTGAAGCTTTCTTT.